This T cell receptor (beta chain) was identified during a study of T cell repertoires in cytomegalovirus infection. Study results and caveats: Cumulative public TCR beta family frequency identified carriers of CMV plus the relevant HLA.

As to this clonotype: Its antigen is unknown.

Germline V gene sequence: CDR1 SGHRS, CDR2 YFSETQ. This CDR3 contains 15 residues. V shed 0 bases and J shed 5 bases, with 15 bases lying between them. TCRdb re-called the reads with MiXCR, one entry per CDR3 protein. Here the sample spans roughly 760,000 distinct CDR3 sequences, about a third being singletons. Sequencing used PBMCs. The chain combines TRBV5-1 with TRBJ2-7; tentatively, D is TRBD1 (5 bases). This receptor was identified in a human donor in good health (CMV status not recorded). Some clones in this sample may be carry-over from other donors' samples. The CDR3 sequence is CASSLGHPQGHEQYF. CDR3 nucleotides: TGCGCCAGCAGCTTGGGCCACCCTCAGGGCCACGAGCAGTACTTC.